One sample yielded the 12 T cell receptor beta chains listed below, sequenced in a study of cytomegalovirus exposure and HLA in healthy donors (dated by TCRdb to between 2016 and 2019). Library preparation employed the immunoSEQ multiplex PCR assay. In TCRdb, the immuneACCESS table is reduced to in-frame sequences with V and J assigned. These tables do not hold every clone; where another copy was compared, an unresolved V gene accounts for under half, and the others remain unexplained. The sample records some 340,000 clones, about 90% of which are singletons. The biggest ten clones account for roughly 1.2% of the sample. Sample: PBMCs. These receptors were collected from a woman under 40 in good health and CMV-seropositive.

CDR3 nucleotides: TGTGCCAGCAGCACAAGGGACAGGGGGATCCACGAGCAGTACTTC. This gives the protein CASSTRDRGIHEQYF. The V gene is TRBV5-4, the J gene TRBJ2-7, with 11 bases identical to TRBD1. V dropped 4 bases and J dropped 5; count of bases not matched to a gene: 8. The CDR3 contains 15 residues. The germline CDR1 and CDR2 sequences are SGHNT and YYREEE (reference sequence).

A single count supports this clone. The J gene is TRBJ1-6, the V gene TRBV5-5; 7 bases are a match to TRBD1. CDR3 size: 15 residues. Germline V gene lookup returns CDR1 SGHKS and CDR2 YYEKEE (reference sequence). J was trimmed by 4 bases and V by 0 bases; bases with no gene match: 1. CDR3 nucleotides: TGTGCCAGCAGCTTGGAGGGACAGTATAATTCACCCCTCCACTTT. Residues: CASSLEGQYNSPLHF. Drawing the rest from reference TRBV5-5 and TRBJ1-6, the complete variable domain is DAGVTQSPTHLIKTRGQQVTLRCSPISGHKSVSWYQQVLGQGPQFIFQYYEKEERGRGNFPDRFSARQFPNYSSELNVNALLLGDSALYLCASSLEGQYNSPLHFGNGTRLTVT.

The chain couples TRBV5-1 to TRBJ1-2; D call uncertain. V was trimmed by 0 bases and J by 0 bases, leaving 9 bases between them. CDR3 length equals 15 residues. Germline assignment: CDR1 SGHRS and CDR2 YFSETQ. The CDR3 protein is CASSLGPTTNYGYTF. Here the CDR3 DNA reads TGCGCCAGCAGCTTGGGGCCGACTACTAACTATGGCTACACCTTC.

This chain uses TRBV30 with TRBJ2-5, with D unclear. CDR1 is GTSNPN and CDR2 is SVGIG in the germline V gene (reference sequence). V was shortened by 1 base and J by 2 bases, with 5 bases between the two germline ends. CDR3 length: 12 amino acids. The CDR3 here is CAWSDRQETQYF. The CDR3 region has the DNA TGTGCCTGGAGTGATCGACAAGAGACCCAGTACTTC.

A remark on this clone: The sample carries other DNA sequences with the same CDR3. J is TRBJ1-5 and V is TRBV5-1; D is undetermined. In germline, CDR1 is SGHRS, CDR2 YFSETQ. The CDR3 runs 13 residues. Deletions cut 1 base from V and 1 base from J, with 3 bases between. In DNA form, the CDR3 reads TGCGCCAGCAGCTTGTCGAGCAATCAGCCCCAGCATTTT. Residues: CASSLSSNQPQHF. Full variable domain (missing parts from reference TRBV5-1 and TRBJ1-5): KAGVTQTPRYLIKTRGQQVTLSCSPISGHRSVSWYQQTPGQGLQFLFEYFSETQRNKGNFPGRFSGRQFSNSRSEMNVSTLELGDSALYLCASSLSSNQPQHFGDGTRLSIL.

The gene calls are TRBV7-6 and TRBJ1-2; D is unclear. Trimming cost V 1 base and J 8 bases, with 11 bases left between them. The CDR3 is made up of 13 amino acids. Germline assignment: CDR1 SGHVS and CDR2 FNYEAQ. The CDR3 loop reads CASSLVFGQGYTF. Written as DNA, the CDR3 is TGTGCCAGCAGCTTAGTTTTTGGCCAAGGCTACACCTTC. Variable domain in full (rest from reference TRBV7-6 and TRBJ1-2): GAGVSQSPRYKVTKRGQDVALRCDPISGHVSLYWYRQALGQGPEFLTYFNYEAQQDKSGLPNDRFSAERPEGSISTLTIQRTEQRDSAMYRCASSLVFGQGYTFGSGTRLTVV.

The DNA for the CDR3 is TGTGCCTGGAGTTTAGGGTTGAGCAATCAGCCCCAGCATTTT. It codes for CAWSLGLSNQPQHF. The chain recombines TRBV30 with TRBJ1-5; D unclear. This CDR3 is built from 14 residues. Per germline, CDR1 GTSNPN and CDR2 SVGIG (reference sequence). Deletions cut 2 bases from V and 1 base from J, with 9 bases between.

This clone was seen a handful of times. The gene calls are TRBV19 and TRBJ1-3, with a possible D match to TRBD1 (5 bases). V was pared by 3 bases and J by 11 bases, with 8 bases between. There are 11 residues in the CDR3. The germline CDR1 and CDR2 sequences are LNHDA and SQIVND (reference sequence). CDR3 sequence: CASSIGTSIYF. The CDR3 DNA is TGTGCCAGTAGTATTGGGACGTCCATATATTTT.

The chain employs TRBV5-6 and TRBJ2-7, with D hard to call. Germline V CDR1 and CDR2: SGHDT, YYEEEE. This CDR3 region has 13 residues. V lost 0 bases, J lost 0 bases, and 4 bases lay in between. This CDR3 reads CASSLANSYEQYF. In DNA, the CDR3 is TGTGCCAGCAGCTTGGCGAACTCCTACGAGCAGTACTTC.

This clone was recorded only once. V and J are TRBV4-2 and TRBJ2-5; D ambiguous. This CDR3 region has 13 residues. CDR1 and CDR2 (germline): LGHNA, YNFKEQ. Trimming removed 1 base from V and 2 bases from J, with 5 bases in between. The CDR3 sequence: CASSQGDQETQYF. The CDR3 region has the DNA TGTGCCAGCAGCCAAGGTGATCAAGAGACCCAGTACTTC.

CDR3 sequence (DNA): TGTGCCAGCAGTGTTGGGGGGGATCAGCCCCAGCATTTT. Its translation: CASSVGGDQPQHF. The chain couples TRBV6-1 to TRBJ1-5, with D maybe TRBD1 (5 bases). The CDR3 sequence is 13 residues long. Per the germline V gene, CDR1 is MNHNS and CDR2 is SASEGT. Trimming pared 4 bases from V and 5 bases from J, leaving 9 bases between.

As to this clone: A much larger clone lies one base from this, so it may be a read error. Different DNA sequences within this sample yield the same CDR3. The chain employs TRBV6-1 and TRBJ1-2; no clear D. The CDR3 contains 17 residues. Germline V CDR1 and CDR2: MNHNS, SASEGT. The chain's CDR3 is CASSEGRWSTSNYGYTF. CDR3 bases: TGTGCCAGCAGTGAAGGAAGATGGAGTACCTCTAACTATGGCTACACCTTT.